Below are 5 T cell receptor beta chains sequenced from a single sample in a study of blood T cell repertoires in COVID-19. Using immunoSEQ multiplex PCR, the repertoire was profiled, and TCRdb retains in-frame clones only, with some absent. The table records about 280,000 clones, under 90% of them present only once. Source material: peripheral blood. The receptors shown here come from a woman in her 30s with COVID-19, enrolled during active disease.

This chain connects TRBV4-1 to TRBJ2-1, with 9 bases identical to TRBD2. This CDR3 has 16 amino acids. Germline V gene data show CDR1 as MGHRA and CDR2 as YSYEKL. V shed 4 bases, J shed 4 bases, and the junction held 8 bases outside the gene matches. CDR3 bases: TGCGCCAGCAGCCGAACCCCTAGCGGGGTATACAATGAGCAGTTCTTC. Its protein is CASSRTPSGVYNEQFF.

The V gene is TRBV7-2, the J gene TRBJ1-4; TRBD1 aligns across 7 bases. CDR3 length equals 18 residues. J was trimmed by 7 bases and V by 2 bases; bases with no gene match: 16. In germline, CDR1 is SGHTA, CDR2 FQGNSA. The CDR3 sequence is CASSLYLVLTGKGEKLFF. The CDR3 coding sequence is TGTGCCAGCAGCTTATATCTTGTATTGACAGGGAAGGGTGAAAAACTGTTTTTT.

The chain recombines TRBV5-1 with TRBJ1-4; D might be TRBD1 (6 bases). The CDR3 contains 17 residues. The germline gives CDR1 SGHRS, CDR2 YFSETQ. Trimming stripped 4 bases from V and 5 bases from J, with 21 bases between. CDR3 sequence (DNA): TGCGCCAGCAGCCCCTGGAGATTGGGGACAAACAATGAAAAACTGTTTTTT. Its translation is CASSPWRLGTNNEKLFF.

For this clone: Other DNA sequences of this sample code for an identical CDR3. The rearrangement uses TRBV4-1 and TRBJ2-1; 8 bases align to TRBD2. This CDR3 spans 15 amino acids. CDR1 and CDR2 (germline): MGHRA, YSYEKL. V lost 0 bases, J lost 4 bases, and 2 bases stayed unmatched. Here the CDR3 reads CASSQDPGGYNEQFF. CDR3 nucleotide sequence: TGCGCCAGCAGCCAAGATCCGGGGGGGTACAATGAGCAGTTCTTC.

This rearrangement joins TRBV4-1 to TRBJ2-2; D remains ambiguous. The CDR3 runs to 14 residues. The V gene's germline CDR1 is MGHRA and CDR2 YSYEKL. V was cut by 1 base and J by 5 bases, with 8 bases left in between. CDR3 amino acids: CASSQARVTGELFF. CDR3 coding DNA: TGCGCCAGCAGCCAAGCGAGAGTAACCGGGGAGCTGTTTTTT.